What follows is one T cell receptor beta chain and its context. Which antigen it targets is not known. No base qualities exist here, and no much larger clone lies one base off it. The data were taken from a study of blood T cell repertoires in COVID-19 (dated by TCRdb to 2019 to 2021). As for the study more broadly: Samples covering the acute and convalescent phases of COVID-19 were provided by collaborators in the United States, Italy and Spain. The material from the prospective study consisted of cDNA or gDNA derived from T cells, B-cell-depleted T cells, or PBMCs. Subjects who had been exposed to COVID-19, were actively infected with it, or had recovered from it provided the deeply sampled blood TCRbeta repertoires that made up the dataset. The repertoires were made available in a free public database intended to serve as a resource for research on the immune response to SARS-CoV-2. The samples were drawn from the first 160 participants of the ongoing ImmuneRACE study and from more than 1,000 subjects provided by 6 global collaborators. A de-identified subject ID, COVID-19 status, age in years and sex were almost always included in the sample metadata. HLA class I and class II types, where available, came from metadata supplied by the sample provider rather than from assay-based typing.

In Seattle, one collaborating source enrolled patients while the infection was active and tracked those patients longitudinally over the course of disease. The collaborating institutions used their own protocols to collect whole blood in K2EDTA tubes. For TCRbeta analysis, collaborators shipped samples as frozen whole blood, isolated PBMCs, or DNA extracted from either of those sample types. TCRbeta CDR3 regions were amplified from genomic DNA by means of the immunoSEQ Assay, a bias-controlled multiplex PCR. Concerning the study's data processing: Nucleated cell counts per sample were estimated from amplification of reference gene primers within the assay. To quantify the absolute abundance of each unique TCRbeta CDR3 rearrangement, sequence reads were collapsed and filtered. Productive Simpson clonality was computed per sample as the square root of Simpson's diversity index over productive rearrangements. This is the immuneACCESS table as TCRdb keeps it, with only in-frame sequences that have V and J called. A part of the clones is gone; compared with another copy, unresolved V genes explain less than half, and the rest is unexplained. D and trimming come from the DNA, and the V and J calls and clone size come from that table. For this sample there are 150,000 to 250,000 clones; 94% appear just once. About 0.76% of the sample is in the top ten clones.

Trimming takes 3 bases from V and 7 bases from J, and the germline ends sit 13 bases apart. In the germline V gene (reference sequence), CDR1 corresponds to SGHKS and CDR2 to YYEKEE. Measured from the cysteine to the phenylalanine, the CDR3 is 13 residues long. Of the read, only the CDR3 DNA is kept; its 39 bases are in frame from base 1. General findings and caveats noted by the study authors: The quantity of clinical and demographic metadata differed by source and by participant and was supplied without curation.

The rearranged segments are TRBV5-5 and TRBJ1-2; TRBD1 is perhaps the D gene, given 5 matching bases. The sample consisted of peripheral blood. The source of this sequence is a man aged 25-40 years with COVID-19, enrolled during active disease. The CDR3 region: CASSWTGDSGYTF. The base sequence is TGTGCCAGCAGCTGGACGGGGGACTCTGGCTACACCTTC. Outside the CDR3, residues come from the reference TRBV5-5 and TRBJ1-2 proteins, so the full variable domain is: DAGVTQSPTHLIKTRGQQVTLRCSPISGHKSVSWYQQVLGQGPQFIFQYYEKEERGRGNFPDRFSARQFPNYSSELNVNALLLGDSALYLCASSWTGDSGYTFGSGTRLTVV.